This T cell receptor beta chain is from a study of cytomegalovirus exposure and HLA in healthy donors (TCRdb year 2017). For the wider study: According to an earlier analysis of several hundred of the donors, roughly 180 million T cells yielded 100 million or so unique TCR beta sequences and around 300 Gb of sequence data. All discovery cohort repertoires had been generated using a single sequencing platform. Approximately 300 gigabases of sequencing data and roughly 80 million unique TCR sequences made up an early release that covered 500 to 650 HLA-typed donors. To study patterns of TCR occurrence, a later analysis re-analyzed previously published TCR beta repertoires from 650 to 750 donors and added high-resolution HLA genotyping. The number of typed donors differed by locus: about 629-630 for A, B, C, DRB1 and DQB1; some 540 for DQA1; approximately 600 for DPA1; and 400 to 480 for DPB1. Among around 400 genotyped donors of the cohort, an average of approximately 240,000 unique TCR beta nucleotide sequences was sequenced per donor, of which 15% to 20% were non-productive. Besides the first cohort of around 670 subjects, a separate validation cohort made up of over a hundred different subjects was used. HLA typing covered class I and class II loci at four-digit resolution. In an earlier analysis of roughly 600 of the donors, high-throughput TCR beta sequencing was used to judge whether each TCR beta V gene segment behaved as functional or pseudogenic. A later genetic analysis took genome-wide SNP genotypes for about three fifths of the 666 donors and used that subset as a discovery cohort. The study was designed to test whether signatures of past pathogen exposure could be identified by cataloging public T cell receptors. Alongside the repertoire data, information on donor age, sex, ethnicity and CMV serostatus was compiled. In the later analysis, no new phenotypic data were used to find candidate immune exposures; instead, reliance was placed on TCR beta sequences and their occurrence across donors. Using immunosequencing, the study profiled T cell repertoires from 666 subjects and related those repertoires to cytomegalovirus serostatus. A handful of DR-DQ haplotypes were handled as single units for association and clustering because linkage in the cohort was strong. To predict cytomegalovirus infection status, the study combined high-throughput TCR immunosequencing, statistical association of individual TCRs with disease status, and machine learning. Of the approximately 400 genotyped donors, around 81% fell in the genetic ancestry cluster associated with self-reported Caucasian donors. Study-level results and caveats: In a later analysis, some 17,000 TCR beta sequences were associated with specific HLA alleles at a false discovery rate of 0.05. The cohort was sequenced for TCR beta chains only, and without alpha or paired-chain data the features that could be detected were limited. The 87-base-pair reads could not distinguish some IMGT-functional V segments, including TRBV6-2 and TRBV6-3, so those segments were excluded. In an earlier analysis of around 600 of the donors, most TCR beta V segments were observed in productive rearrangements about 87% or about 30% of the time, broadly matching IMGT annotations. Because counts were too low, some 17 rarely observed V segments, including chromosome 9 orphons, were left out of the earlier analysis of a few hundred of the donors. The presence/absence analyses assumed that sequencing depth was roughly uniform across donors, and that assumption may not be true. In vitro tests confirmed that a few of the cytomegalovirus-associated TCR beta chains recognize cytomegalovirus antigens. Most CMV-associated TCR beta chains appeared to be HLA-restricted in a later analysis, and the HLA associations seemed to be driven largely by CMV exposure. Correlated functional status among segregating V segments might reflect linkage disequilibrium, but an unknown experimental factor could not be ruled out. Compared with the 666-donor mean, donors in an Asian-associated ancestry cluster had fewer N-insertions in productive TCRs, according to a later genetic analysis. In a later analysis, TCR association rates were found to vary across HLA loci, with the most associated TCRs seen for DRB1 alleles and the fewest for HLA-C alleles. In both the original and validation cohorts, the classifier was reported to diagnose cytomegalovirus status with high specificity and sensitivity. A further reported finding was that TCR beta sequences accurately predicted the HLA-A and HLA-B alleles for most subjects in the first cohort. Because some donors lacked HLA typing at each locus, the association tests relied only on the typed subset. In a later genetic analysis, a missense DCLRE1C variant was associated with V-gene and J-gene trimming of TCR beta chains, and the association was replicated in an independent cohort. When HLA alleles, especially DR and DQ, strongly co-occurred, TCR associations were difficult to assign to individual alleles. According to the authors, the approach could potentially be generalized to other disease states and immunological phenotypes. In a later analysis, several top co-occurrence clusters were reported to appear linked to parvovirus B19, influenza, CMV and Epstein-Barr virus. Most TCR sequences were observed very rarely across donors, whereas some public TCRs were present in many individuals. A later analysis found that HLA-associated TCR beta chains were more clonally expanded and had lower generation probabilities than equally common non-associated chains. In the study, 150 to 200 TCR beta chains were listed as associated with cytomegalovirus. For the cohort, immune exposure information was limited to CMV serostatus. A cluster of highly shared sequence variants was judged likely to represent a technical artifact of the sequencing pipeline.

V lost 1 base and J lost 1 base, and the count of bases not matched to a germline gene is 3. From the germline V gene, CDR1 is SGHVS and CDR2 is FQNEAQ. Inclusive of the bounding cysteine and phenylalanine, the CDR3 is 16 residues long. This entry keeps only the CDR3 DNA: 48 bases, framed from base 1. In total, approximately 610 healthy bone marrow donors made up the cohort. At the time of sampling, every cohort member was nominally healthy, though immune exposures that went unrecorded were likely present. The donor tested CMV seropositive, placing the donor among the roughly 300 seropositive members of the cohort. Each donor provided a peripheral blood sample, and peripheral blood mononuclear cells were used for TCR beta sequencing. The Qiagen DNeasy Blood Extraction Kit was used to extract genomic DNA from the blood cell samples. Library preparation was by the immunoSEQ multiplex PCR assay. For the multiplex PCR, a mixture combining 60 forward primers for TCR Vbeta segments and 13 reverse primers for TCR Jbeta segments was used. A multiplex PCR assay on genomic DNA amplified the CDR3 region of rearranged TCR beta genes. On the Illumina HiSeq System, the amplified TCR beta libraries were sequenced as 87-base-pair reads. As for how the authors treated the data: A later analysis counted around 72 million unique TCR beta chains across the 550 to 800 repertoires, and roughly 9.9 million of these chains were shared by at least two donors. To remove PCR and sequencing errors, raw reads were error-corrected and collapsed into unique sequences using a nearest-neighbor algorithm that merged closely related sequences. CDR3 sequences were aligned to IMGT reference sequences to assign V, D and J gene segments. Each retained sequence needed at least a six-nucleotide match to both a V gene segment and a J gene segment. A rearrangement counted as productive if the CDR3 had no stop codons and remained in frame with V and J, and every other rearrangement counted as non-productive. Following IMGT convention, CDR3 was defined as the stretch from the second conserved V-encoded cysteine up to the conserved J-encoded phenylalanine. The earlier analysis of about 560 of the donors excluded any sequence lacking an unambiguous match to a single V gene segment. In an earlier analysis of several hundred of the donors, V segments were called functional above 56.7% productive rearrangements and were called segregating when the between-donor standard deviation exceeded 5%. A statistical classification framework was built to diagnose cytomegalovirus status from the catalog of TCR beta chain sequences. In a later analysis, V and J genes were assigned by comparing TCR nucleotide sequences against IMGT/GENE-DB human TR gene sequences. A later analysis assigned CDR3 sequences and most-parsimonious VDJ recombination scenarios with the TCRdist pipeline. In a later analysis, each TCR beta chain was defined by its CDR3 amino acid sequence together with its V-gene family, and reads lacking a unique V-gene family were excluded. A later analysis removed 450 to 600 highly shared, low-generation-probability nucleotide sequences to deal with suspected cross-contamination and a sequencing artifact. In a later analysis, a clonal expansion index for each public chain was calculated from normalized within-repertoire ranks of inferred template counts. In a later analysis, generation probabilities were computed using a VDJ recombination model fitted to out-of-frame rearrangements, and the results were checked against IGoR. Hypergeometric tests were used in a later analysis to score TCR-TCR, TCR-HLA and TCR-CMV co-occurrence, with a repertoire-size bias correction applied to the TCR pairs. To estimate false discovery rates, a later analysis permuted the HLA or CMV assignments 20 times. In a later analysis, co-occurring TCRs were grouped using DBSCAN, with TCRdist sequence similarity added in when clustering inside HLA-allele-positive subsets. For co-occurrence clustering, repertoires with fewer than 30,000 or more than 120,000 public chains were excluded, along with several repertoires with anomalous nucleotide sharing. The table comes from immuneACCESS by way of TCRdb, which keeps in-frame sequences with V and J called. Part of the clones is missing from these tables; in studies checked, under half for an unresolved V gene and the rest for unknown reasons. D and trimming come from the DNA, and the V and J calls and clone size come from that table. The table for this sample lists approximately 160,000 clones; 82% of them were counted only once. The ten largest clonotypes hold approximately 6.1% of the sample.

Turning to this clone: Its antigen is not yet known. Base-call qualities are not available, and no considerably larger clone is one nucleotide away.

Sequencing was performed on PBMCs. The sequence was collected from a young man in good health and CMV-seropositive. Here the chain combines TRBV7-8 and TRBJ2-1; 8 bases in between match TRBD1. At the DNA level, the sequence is TGTGCCAGCAGCTTAGGGGGACAGGTTTCCTACAATGAGCAGTTCTTC. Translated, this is CASSLGGQVSYNEQFF. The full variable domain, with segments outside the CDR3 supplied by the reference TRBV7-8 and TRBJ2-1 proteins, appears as GAGVSQSPRYKVAKRGQDVALRCDPISGHVSLFWYQQALGQGPEFLTYFQNEAQLDKSGLPSDRFFAERPEGSVSTLKIQRTQQEDSAVYLCASSLGGQVSYNEQFFGPGTRLTVL.